The 30 T cell receptor beta chains below all came from one sample that was sequenced in a study of human T cells and chemical hapten exposure. One entry per CDR3 protein, called by TCRdb with MiXCR from the RACE reads. The data contain around 200,000 distinct CDR3 sequences, about 25% of them seen just once; the ten biggest clones take up approximately 2.5%. Time point: patch test 3, about 24 weeks after DPC sensitization. The treatment was: therapeutic diphenylcyclopropenone sensitization with weekly scalp DPC. The sample in question was whole blood, obtained in connection with sensitization to the hapten diphenylcyclopropenone (DPC). These receptors were collected from a woman aged 35 to 49 with alopecia areata. Some clones in this sample may be carry-over from other donors' samples.

This clonotype was counted between two and nine times. The chain employs TRBV28 and TRBJ1-5, with unresolved D. V dropped 2 bases and J dropped 7 bases, with 6 bases sitting between them. Germline values: CDR1 MDHEN, CDR2 SYDVKM. This CDR3 region has 12 residues. The CDR3 nucleotides read TGTGCCAGCAGTTTAACGCTGCAGCCCCAGCATTTT. Translation gives CASSLTLQPQHF.

The rearrangement joins TRBV4-3 to TRBJ2-3; 9 nucleotides match TRBD2. After removal of 0 bases from V and 6 bases from J, the junction contained 13 bases not matched to a gene. The CDR3 extends over 18 amino acids. The V gene's germline CDR1 is LGHNA and CDR2 YSLEER. The DNA of the CDR3 is TGCGCCAGCAGCCAAGATTTTCGGGTAGCGGGAGCCGTCGATACGCAGTATTTT. Protein sequence: CASSQDFRVAGAVDTQYF.

The chain employs TRBV28 and TRBJ2-1, with 7 bases lining up with TRBD1. CDR3 size: 14 residues. Germline values: CDR1 MDHEN, CDR2 SYDVKM. J lost 4 bases, V lost 6 bases, and 6 bases had no gene match. In DNA form, the CDR3 reads TGTGCCAGCAGCCGAGGACAGGTTTACAATGAGCAGTTCTTC. Residues: CASSRGQVYNEQFF.

The CDR3 protein is CASSSNYKPQYF. CDR3 DNA: TGTGCCAGCAGCTCAAACTACAAGCCGCAGTATTTT. The V and J genes are TRBV27 and TRBJ2-3; D gene ambiguous. Deletions cut 6 bases from V and 10 bases from J, with 14 bases between. The CDR3 runs to 12 residues. Germline V gives CDR1 MNHEY, CDR2 SMNVEV (reference sequence).

DNA of the CDR3: TGTGCCAGCAGTCCATATACTAGCGGGAGGAGGGATGAGCAGTTCTTC. Translation gives CASSPYTSGRRDEQFF. The chain carries TRBV6-2 or TRBV6-3 and TRBJ2-1, with 12 bases matching TRBD2. Germline assignment: CDR1 MNHEY and CDR2 SVGEGT. The CDR3 loop spans 16 amino acids. After removal of 5 bases from V and 8 bases from J, the junction contained 10 bases not matched to a gene.

This chain connects TRBV12-3 or TRBV12-4 to TRBJ2-7; D assignment may be TRBD1 or TRBD2 (5 bases each). The ends were cut back, 3 bases at V and 6 bases at J, with 15 bases in the middle. The CDR3 is made up of 14 amino acids. In DNA, the CDR3 is TGTGCCAGCAGTTTTGGGAGAACCGGGACCGAGCAGTACTTC. Residues: CASSFGRTGTEQYF.

V is TRBV20-1 and J is TRBJ1-1; D remains ambiguous. Germline loops: CDR1 DFQATT, CDR2 SNEGSKA (reference sequence). The CDR3 loop spans 11 amino acids. The V end was cut by 3 bases, the J end by 1 base, with 3 bases between. The CDR3 here is CSARGNTEAFF. DNA of the CDR3: TGCAGTGCTAGGGGGAACACTGAAGCTTTCTTT.

The chain has TRBV29-1 and TRBJ2-7; D may be TRBD2 (6 bases). V was clipped by 7 bases and J by 3 bases, with 25 bases between them. The CDR3 spans 16 residues. Germline V gene sequence: CDR1 SQVTM, CDR2 ANQGSEA. Here the CDR3 DNA reads TGCAGCGGCCCCGGGGGTACCCCCGCTATGGGCTACGAGCAGTACTTC. It translates to CSGPGGTPAMGYEQYF.

This clonotype was seen more than once but under ten times. The rearrangement joins TRBV7-2 to TRBJ1-3; D remains ambiguous. The germline gives CDR1 SGHTA, CDR2 FQGNSA. This CDR3 region has 15 residues. Trimming shortened V by 1 base and J by 0 bases, and 7 bases separated the two germline ends. The CDR3 region is CASSLEPSSGNTIYF. CDR3 coding DNA: TGTGCCAGCAGCTTAGAACCGAGCTCTGGAAACACCATATATTTT.

The rearrangement links TRBV12-3 or TRBV12-4 to TRBJ2-6; D might be TRBD2 (6 bases). The CDR3 spans 18 residues. The V end was cut by 5 bases, the J end by 0 bases, with 17 bases between. CDR3 residues: CASSTVGTSSSGANVLTF. The CDR3, as DNA: TGTGCCAGCAGTACCGTCGGGACTTCCAGCTCTGGGGCCAACGTCCTGACTTTC.

This chain joins TRBV29-1 and TRBJ2-1; D gene ambiguous. The germline gives CDR1 SQVTM, CDR2 ANQGSEA. Trimming took off 2 bases at V and 4 bases at J, with 6 bases between the two ends. This CDR3 is 12 amino acids long. CDR3 bases: TGCAGCGTTGAAACCTCGTACAATGAGCAGTTCTTC. Translating gives CSVETSYNEQFF.

This clonotype appeared many times. The J gene is TRBJ2-7, the V gene TRBV6-2 or TRBV6-3; 11 nucleotides line up with TRBD2. The ends lost 6 bases at V and 13 bases at J; junction bases unmatched: 11. CDR1 MNHEY and CDR2 SVGEGT come from the germline V gene. This CDR3 has 13 residues. The CDR3 sequence: CASRPPGLAVAYF. Written as DNA, the CDR3 is TGTGCCAGCAGACCTCCGGGACTAGCGGTTGCCTACTTC.

This clonotype has a handful of counts. The V and J genes are TRBV29-1 and TRBJ2-7; TRBD1 matches 7 bases. The CDR3 spans 14 residues. CDR1 SQVTM and CDR2 ANQGSEA come from the germline V gene. V shed 4 bases, J shed 3 bases, and the junction held 9 bases outside the gene matches. CDR3 sequence (DNA): TGCAGCGTTGGCCCCAGACAGGGTAGCTACGAGCAGTACTTC. Protein product: CSVGPRQGSYEQYF.

A few counts support this clonotype. This chain's CDR3 is CASSLVGRTVGGEQYF. The CDR3 DNA sequence: TGTGCCAGCAGTTTAGTAGGTCGGACAGTTGGCGGCGAGCAGTACTTC. The rearrangement joins TRBV28 to TRBJ2-7; possibly TRBD1 for D (6 bases). The CDR3 consists of 16 residues. Germline V CDR1 and CDR2: MDHEN, SYDVKM. V lost 2 bases and J lost 6, with 20 bases in between.

The CDR3 region has the DNA TGTGCCAGCAGCTTAACCGGGGACACGTCCTACGAGCAGTACTTC. Its translation: CASSLTGDTSYEQYF. The V call is TRBV7-3, the J call TRBJ2-7, with D perhaps TRBD1 (6 bases). Germline CDR1 reads SGHTA; CDR2 reads FQGTGA. The CDR3 is 15 amino acids. Deletions cut 0 bases from V and 1 base from J, with 10 bases between.

This clonotype came up many times. CDR3 protein: CASSQGLGQPQHF. The DNA for the CDR3 is TGCGCCAGCAGCCAAGGTCTCGGCCAGCCCCAGCATTTT. The chain links TRBV4-3 to TRBJ1-5; D unclear. The CDR3 covers 13 residues. Trimming pared 1 base from V and 7 bases from J, leaving 8 bases between. Germline V gene data show CDR1 as LGHNA and CDR2 as YSLEER.

There are a few counts of this clonotype. This chain joins TRBV28 and TRBJ2-7, with D possibly being TRBD1 (6 bases). The CDR3 extends over 16 amino acids. V was shortened by 6 bases and J by 0 bases, with 18 bases between the two germline ends. Germline V gene data show CDR1 as MDHEN and CDR2 as SYDVKM. The CDR3 coding sequence is TGTGCCAGCAGGGTATCCTGGGACACGACCTCCTACGAGCAGTACTTC. It is translated as CASRVSWDTTSYEQYF.

The V and J genes are TRBV4-3 and TRBJ2-1; perhaps TRBD2 as D (5 bases). In germline, CDR1 is LGHNA, CDR2 YSLEER. The CDR3 has 17 residues. Trimming pared 0 bases from V and 9 bases from J, leaving 21 bases between. DNA for the CDR3: TGCGCCAGCAGCCAAGATATGGCGGGCCCCCGCTTTATTGAGCAGTTCTTC. This sequence encodes CASSQDMAGPRFIEQFF.

This chain uses TRBV29-1 with TRBJ2-6, with a tentative D call TRBD2 (5 bases). Germline CDR1 is SQVTM and CDR2 is ANQGSEA. This CDR3 spans 14 amino acids. The V and J ends lost 0 bases and 4 bases respectively, with 7 bases between them. The CDR3 loop is CSVEELAGANVLTF. CDR3 in DNA: TGCAGCGTTGAAGAGCTAGCAGGGGCCAACGTCCTGACTTTC.

This chain links TRBV7-2 with TRBJ2-7; TRBD1 might be the D (6 bases). V was shortened by 5 bases and J by 12 bases, with 23 bases between the two germline ends. The germline V gene has CDR1 SGHTA and CDR2 FQGNSA. This CDR3 has 14 residues. In DNA, the CDR3 is TGTGCCAGCAGCCCGGGACAAAGCGCCAGACTACCGTACTTC. Its translation: CASSPGQSARLPYF.

This clonotype was counted between two and nine times. The genes are TRBV29-1 and TRBJ2-5; maybe TRBD2 (6 bases). The CDR3 is 13 residues long. Per the germline V gene, CDR1 is SQVTM and CDR2 is ANQGSEA. V was clipped by 7 bases and J by 7 bases, with 19 bases between them. CDR3 protein: CSASSGSRGTQYF. The CDR3 DNA follows: TGCAGCGCCTCCTCCGGGAGTCGTGGGACCCAGTACTTC.

The chain recombines TRBV5-1 with TRBJ2-4; TRBD2 is a possible D gene (5 bases). The V gene's germline CDR1 is SGHRS and CDR2 YFSETQ. Trimming pared 0 bases from V and 8 bases from J, leaving 12 bases between. CDR3 length: 14 residues. Here the CDR3 DNA reads TGCGCCAGCAGCTTGGCCAGCCCGCGGGACATTCAGTACTTC. Its protein is CASSLASPRDIQYF.

The V call is TRBV18, the J call TRBJ2-7, with a tentative D call TRBD2 (6 bases). CDR3 length equals 12 residues. The V end was cut by 4 bases, the J end by 5 bases, with 9 bases between. CDR1 and CDR2 (germline): KGHSH, LQKENI. In DNA, the CDR3 is TGTGCCAGCTCACGAGGGAGGAACGAGCAGTACTTC. Translation: CASSRGRNEQYF. The complete variable domain, with remaining parts taken from reference TRBV18 and TRBJ2-7, reads NAGVMQNPRHLVRRRGQEARLRCSPMKGHSHVYWYRQLPEEGLKFMVYLQKENIIDESGMPKERFSAEFPKEGPSILRIQQVVRGDSAAYFCASSRGRNEQYFGPGTRLTVT.

This clonotype came up a few times. CDR3 nucleotide sequence: TGTGCCAGTAGTCCTGCGGGTCCATTGGGGAATGAGCAGTTCTTC. This translates into CASSPAGPLGNEQFF. The V gene is TRBV19, the J gene TRBJ2-1; D may be TRBD2 (5 bases). This CDR3 region has 15 residues. V was clipped by 5 bases and J by 7 bases, with 18 bases between them. From germline, CDR1 is LNHDA and CDR2 SQIVND (reference sequence). The full variable domain, rest sourced from reference TRBV19 and TRBJ2-1, is DGGITQSPKYLFRKEGQNVTLSCEQNLNHDAMYWYRQDPGQGLRLIYYSQIVNDFQKGDIAEGYSVSREKKESFPLTVTSAQKNPTAFYLCASSPAGPLGNEQFFGPGTRLTVL.

As concerns this clonotype: This may be a read error: a much more frequent sequence differs by one nucleotide. The V call is TRBV24-1, the J call TRBJ1-1, with D possibly TRBD1 on 5 matching bases. CDR3 length: 14 residues. CDR1 KGHDR and CDR2 SFDVKD come from the germline V gene. CDR3 sequence reads: CVTSDDSKNTEAFF. The CDR3 DNA reads TGTGTCACCAGTGACGACAGCAAGAACACTGAAGCTTTCTTT.

The chain combines TRBV20-1 with TRBJ2-3, with D perhaps given as TRBD1 or TRBD2 (5 bases each). Per the germline V gene, CDR1 is DFQATT and CDR2 is SNEGSKA (reference sequence). This CDR3 contains 13 residues. V gave up 5 bases and J gave up 0 bases, with 9 bases separating them. DNA of the CDR3: TGCAGTGCTCCCGGGACGAGCACAGATACGCAGTATTTT. Translation: CSAPGTSTDTQYF.

This sequence joins TRBV6-2 or TRBV6-3 and TRBJ2-6, with D possibly matching TRBD2 (6 bases). The V end lost 5 bases, the J end lost 4 bases, and 12 bases lay between the germline ends. The CDR3 runs to 15 residues. Germline CDR1 and CDR2: MNHEY and SVGEGT. This CDR3 reads CASSHLRGGANVLTF. CDR3 coding DNA: TGTGCCAGCAGTCATTTACGGGGGGGGGCCAACGTCCTGACTTTC.

This clonotype showed up just a few times. The rearrangement uses TRBV6-2 or TRBV6-3 and TRBJ2-1; 9 nucleotides align to TRBD2. Germline V CDR1 and CDR2: MNHEY, SVGEGT. J gave up 5 bases and V 5 bases, and 10 bases lay outside the gene matches. The CDR3 extends over 16 amino acids. This CDR3 reads CASSPPGLASDNEQFF. The CDR3 DNA sequence: TGTGCCAGCAGTCCCCCGGGACTAGCCTCTGACAATGAGCAGTTCTTC.

The V gene is TRBV13, the J gene TRBJ2-7; TRBD2 is a possible D gene (6 bases). CDR1 and CDR2 from the germline V gene are PRHDT and FYEKMQ (reference sequence). With 7 bases removed from V and 0 bases from J, the gap between germline ends came to 16 bases. This CDR3 has 15 amino acids. In nucleotides, the CDR3 is TGTGCCAGCACCACAGCAGCGGGCAGCTCCTACGAGCAGTACTTC. Its protein is CASTTAAGSSYEQYF. Filled out from reference TRBV13 and TRBJ2-7, the complete variable domain reads AAGVIQSPRHLIKEKRETATLKCYPIPRHDTVYWYQQGPGQDPQFLISFYEKMQSDKGSIPDRFSAQQFSDYHSELNMSSLELGDSALYFCASTTAAGSSYEQYFGPGTRLTVT.

This clonotype was detected a few times. This chain connects TRBV3-1 to TRBJ1-6, with D perhaps matching TRBD1 (6 bases). Deletions cut 4 bases from V and 13 bases from J, with 23 bases between. The germline CDR1 and CDR2 sequences are LGHDT and YNNKEL (reference sequence). This CDR3 has 16 amino acids. The CDR3 reads CASSPKWFGGGHPLHF. In DNA form, the CDR3 reads TGTGCCAGCAGCCCTAAGTGGTTCGGAGGGGGACATCCCCTCCACTTT.